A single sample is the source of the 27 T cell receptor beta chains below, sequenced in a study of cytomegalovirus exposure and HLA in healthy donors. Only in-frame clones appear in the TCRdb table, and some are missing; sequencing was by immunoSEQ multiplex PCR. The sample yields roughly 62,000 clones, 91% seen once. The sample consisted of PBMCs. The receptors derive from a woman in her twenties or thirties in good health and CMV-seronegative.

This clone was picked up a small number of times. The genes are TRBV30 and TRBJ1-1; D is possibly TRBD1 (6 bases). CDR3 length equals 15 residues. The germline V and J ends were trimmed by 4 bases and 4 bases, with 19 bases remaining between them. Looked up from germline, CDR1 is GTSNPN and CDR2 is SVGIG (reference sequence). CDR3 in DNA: TGTGCCTGGACCGGGGGGGCAGGTATAACCACTGAAGCTTTCTTT. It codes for CAWTGGAGITTEAFF.

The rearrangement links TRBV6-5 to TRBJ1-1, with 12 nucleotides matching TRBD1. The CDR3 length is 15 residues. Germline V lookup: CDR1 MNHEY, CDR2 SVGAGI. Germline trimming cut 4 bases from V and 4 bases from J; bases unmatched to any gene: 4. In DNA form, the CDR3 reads TGTGCCAGCAGTTCGGGACAGGGGGCCGGCACTGAAGCTTTCTTT. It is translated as CASSSGQGAGTEAFF.

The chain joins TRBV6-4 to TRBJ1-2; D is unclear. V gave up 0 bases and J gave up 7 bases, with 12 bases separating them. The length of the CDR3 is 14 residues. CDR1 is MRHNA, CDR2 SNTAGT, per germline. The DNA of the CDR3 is TGTGCCAGCAGTGACTCCACAGAACGTGGTGGCTACACCTTC. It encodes CASSDSTERGGYTF.

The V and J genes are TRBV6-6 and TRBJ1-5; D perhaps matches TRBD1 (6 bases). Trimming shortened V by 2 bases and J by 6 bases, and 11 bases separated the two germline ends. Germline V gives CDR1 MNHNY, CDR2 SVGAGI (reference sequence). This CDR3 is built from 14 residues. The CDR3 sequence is CASSYTGFGQPQHF. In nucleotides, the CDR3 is TGTGCCAGCAGTTACACAGGGTTTGGTCAGCCCCAGCATTTT.

The CDR3 region has the DNA TGTGCCAGCAACACAGGGGGAAAAACAGATACGCAGTATTTT. This translates into CASNTGGKTDTQYF. The V gene is TRBV21-1, the J gene TRBJ2-3; TRBD1, the table's D call, lacks a check against the DNA. TRBV21-1 is shown as a pseudogene. The CDR3 loop spans 14 amino acids.

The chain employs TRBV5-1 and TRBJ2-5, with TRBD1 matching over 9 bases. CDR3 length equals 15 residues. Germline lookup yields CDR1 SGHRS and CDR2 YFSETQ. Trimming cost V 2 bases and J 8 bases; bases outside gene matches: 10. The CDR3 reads CASSFQGDRVETQYF. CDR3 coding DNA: TGCGCCAGCAGCTTCCAGGGGGACAGGGTCGAAACCCAGTACTTC.

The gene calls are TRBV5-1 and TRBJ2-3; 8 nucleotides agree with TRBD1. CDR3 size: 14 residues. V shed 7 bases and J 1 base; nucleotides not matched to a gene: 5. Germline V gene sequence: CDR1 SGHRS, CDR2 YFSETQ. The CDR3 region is CASEGTGGTDTQYF. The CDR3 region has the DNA TGCGCCAGCGAGGGGACAGGTGGCACAGATACGCAGTATTTT.

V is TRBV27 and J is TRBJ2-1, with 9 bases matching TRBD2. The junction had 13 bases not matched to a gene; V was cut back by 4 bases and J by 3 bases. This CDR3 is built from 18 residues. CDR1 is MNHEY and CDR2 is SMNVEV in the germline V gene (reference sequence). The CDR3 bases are TGTGCCAGCAGTTGGGGGGTTGTAGCGGGAGCCCTCTACAATGAGCAGTTCTTC. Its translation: CASSWGVVAGALYNEQFF.

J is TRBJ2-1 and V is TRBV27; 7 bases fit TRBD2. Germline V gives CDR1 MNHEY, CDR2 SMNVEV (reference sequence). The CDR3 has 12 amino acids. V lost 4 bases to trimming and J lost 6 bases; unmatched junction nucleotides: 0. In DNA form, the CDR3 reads TGTGCCAGCAGTTCGGGGGGCAATGAGCAGTTCTTC. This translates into CASSSGGNEQFF.

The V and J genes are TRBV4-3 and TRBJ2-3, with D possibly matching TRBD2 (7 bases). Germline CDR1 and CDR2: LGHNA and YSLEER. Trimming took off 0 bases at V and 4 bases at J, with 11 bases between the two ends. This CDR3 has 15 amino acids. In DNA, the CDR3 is TGCGCCAGCAGCCAAGAAGGGGGGGTGGCAGATACGCAGTATTTT. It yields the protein CASSQEGGVADTQYF.

CDR3 sequence (DNA): TGTGCCAGCAGCTTACCGACTAGCTGGACCCAGTACTTC. It codes for CASSLPTSWTQYF. The chain couples TRBV7-9 to TRBJ2-5, with 7 bases fitting TRBD2. This CDR3 has 13 residues. Germline-derived CDR1 and CDR2 are SEHNR and FQNEAQ (reference sequence). The ends lost 2 bases at V and 7 bases at J; junction bases unmatched: 4.

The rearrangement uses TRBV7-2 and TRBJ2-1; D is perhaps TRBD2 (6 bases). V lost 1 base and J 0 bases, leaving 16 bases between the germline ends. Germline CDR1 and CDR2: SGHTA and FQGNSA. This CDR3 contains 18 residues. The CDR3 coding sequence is TGTGCCAGCAGCTTAGAATCTCGCGGGACTCACTCCTACAATGAGCAGTTCTTC. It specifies CASSLESRGTHSYNEQFF.

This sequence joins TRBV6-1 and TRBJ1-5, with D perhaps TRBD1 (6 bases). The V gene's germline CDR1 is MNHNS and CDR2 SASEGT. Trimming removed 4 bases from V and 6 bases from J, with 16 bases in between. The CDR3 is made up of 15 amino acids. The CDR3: CASSVGPGEGQPQHF. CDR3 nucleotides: TGTGCCAGCAGTGTTGGTCCAGGGGAAGGTCAGCCCCAGCATTTT.

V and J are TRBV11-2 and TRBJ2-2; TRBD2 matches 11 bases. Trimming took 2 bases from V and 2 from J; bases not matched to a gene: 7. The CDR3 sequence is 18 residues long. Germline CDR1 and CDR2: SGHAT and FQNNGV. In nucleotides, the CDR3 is TGTGCCAGCAGCTTAACCTCGGGACTAGCGGAAAACACCGGGGAGCTGTTTTTT. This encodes CASSLTSGLAENTGELFF.

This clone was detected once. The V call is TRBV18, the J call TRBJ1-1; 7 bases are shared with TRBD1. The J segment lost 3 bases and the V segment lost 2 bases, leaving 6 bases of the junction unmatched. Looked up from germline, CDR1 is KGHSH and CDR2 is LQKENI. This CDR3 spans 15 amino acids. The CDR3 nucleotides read TGTGCCAGCTCACCAGACGAGGGGGCACACACTGAAGCTTTCTTT. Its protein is CASSPDEGAHTEAFF.

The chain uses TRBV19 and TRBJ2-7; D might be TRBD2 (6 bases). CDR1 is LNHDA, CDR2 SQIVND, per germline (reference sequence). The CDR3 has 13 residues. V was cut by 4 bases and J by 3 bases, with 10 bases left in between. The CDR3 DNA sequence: TGTGCCAGTAGTACGGGACTCTTCTACGAGCAGTACTTC. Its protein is CASSTGLFYEQYF.

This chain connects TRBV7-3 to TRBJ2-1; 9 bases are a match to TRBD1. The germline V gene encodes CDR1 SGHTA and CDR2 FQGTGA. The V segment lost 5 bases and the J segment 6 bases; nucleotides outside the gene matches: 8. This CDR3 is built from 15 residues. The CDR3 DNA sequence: TGTGCCAGCAGCCCGACGGGACAGGGTAGCAATGAGCAGTTCTTC. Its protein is CASSPTGQGSNEQFF.

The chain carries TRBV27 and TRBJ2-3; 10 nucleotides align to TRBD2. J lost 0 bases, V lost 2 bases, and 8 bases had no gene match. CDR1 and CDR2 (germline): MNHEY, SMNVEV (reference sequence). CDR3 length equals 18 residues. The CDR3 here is CASSLRPSGSPSTDTQYF. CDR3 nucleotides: TGTGCCAGCAGTTTAAGGCCTAGCGGGAGCCCGAGCACAGATACGCAGTATTTT.

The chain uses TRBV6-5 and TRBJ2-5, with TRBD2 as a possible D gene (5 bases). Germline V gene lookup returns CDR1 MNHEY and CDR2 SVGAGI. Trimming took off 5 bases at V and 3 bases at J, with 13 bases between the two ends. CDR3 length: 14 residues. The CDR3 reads CASSPGKMKETQYF. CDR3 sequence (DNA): TGTGCCAGCAGTCCCGGGAAAATGAAAGAGACCCAGTACTTC.

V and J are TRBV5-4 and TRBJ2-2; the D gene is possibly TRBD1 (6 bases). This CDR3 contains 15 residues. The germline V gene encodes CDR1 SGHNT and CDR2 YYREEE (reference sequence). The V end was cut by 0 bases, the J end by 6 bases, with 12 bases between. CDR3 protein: CASSLDRVEAGELFF. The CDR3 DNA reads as TGTGCCAGCAGCTTGGACAGGGTAGAAGCCGGGGAGCTGTTTTTT.

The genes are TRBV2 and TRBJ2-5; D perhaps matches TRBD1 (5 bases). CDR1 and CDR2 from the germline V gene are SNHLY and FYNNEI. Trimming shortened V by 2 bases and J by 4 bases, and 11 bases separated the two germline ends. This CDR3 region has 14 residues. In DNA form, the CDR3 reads TGTGCCAGCAGTGAATCACAGGTGGGAGAGACCCAGTACTTC. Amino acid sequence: CASSESQVGETQYF.

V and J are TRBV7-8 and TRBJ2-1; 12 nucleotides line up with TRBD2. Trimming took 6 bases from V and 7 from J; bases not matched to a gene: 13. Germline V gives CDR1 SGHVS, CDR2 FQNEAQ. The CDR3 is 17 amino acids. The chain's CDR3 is CASREHRLAGGLNEQFF. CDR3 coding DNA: TGTGCCAGCAGGGAACATCGGCTAGCGGGAGGGTTGAATGAGCAGTTCTTC.

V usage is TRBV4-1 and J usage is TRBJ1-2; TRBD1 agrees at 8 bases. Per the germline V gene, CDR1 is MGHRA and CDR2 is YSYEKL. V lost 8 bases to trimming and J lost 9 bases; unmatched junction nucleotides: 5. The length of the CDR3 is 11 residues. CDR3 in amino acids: CASSGQGRYTF. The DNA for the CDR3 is TGCGCCAGCTCCGGACAGGGTCGCTACACCTTC.

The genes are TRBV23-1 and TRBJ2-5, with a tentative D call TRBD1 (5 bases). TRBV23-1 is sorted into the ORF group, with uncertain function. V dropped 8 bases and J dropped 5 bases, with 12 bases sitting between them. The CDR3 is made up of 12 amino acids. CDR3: CASFHNRETQYF. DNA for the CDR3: TGCGCCAGCTTCCACAACAGGGAGACCCAGTACTTC.

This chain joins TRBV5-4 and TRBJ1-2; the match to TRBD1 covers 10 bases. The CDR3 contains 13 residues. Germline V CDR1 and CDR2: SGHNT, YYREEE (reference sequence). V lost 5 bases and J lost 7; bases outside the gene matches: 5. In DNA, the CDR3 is TGTGCCAGCAGGGTGACAGGGGGCGTTGGCTACACCTTC. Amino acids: CASRVTGGVGYTF.

The CDR3: CASLGQGTGNTIYF. Written as DNA, the CDR3 is TGTGCCAGCTTGGGACAGGGGACTGGAAACACCATATATTTT. This chain joins TRBV28 and TRBJ1-3; TRBD1 aligns across 10 bases. Germline V lookup: CDR1 MDHEN, CDR2 SYDVKM. CDR3 length: 14 amino acids. V shed 8 bases and J 2 bases; nucleotides not matched to a gene: 3.

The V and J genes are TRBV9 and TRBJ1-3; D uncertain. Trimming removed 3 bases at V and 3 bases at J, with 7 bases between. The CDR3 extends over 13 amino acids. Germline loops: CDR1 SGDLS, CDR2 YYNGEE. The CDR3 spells CASSESNGNTIYF. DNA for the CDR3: TGTGCCAGCAGCGAGTCTAATGGAAACACCATATATTTT.